This record concerns one T cell receptor beta chain sequence. This sample was taken from a study of CD4+ T cells in melanoma. V gave up 6 bases and J gave up 1 base, with 18 bases separating them. The CDR3 loop spans 16 amino acids. The germline gives CDR1 MGHDK, CDR2 SYGVNS. Repertoires were generated with immunoSEQ multiplex PCR, while TCRdb's copy carries only in-frame clones and drops some. Of about 140,000 clones listed, approximately 91% were seen once; the top ten hold over 1.5%. The TCR was taken from a human donor with melanoma. V usage is TRBV25-1 and J usage is TRBJ1-2, with D possibly TRBD1 on 6 matching bases. The CDR3 loop is CASRTDLGGGNYGYTF. CDR3 sequence (DNA): TGTGCCAGCAGAACTGACCTGGGGGGCGGTAACTATGGCTACACCTTC.